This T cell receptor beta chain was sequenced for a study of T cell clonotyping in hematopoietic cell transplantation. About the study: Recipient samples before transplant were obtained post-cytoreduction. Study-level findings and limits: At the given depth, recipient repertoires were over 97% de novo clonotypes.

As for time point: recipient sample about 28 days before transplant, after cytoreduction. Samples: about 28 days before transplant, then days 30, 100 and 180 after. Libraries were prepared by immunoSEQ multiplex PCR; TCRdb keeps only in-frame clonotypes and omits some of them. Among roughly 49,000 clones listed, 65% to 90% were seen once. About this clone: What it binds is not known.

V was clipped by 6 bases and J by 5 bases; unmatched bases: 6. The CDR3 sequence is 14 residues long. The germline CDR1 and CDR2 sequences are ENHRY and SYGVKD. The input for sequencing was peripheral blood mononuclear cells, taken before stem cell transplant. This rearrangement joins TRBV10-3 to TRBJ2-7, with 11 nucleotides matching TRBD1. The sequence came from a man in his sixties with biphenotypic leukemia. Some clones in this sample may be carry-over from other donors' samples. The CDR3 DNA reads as TGTGCCATCAGCCCCGGACAGGGGGCTCACGAGCAGTACTTC. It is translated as CAISPGQGAHEQYF.